Described below is a single TCR beta chain sequence and its context. The sample is drawn from a study of blood T cell repertoires in COVID-19. Study in general: PBMCs, B-cell-depleted T cells, or T cells provided the cDNA or gDNA that made up the material.

Germline values: CDR1 MNHEY, CDR2 SVGAGI. Trimming took 6 bases from V and 1 from J, leaving 9 bases between them. The CDR3 totals 13 residues. Method: immunoSEQ multiplex PCR; TCRdb's copy keeps in-frame clones and lacks some. The sample has approximately 80,000 clones, around three quarters seen once. J is TRBJ1-2 and V is TRBV6-5; possibly TRBD1 for D (5 bases). The sequenced sample was peripheral blood. This sequence was found in a man between 45 and 60 years old with active or convalescent COVID-19. The CDR3 here is CASSLGLNYGYTF. The CDR3 nucleotides are TGTGCCAGCAGCCTGGGGCTTAACTATGGCTACACCTTC.